This TCR beta chain is drawn from a study of post-analysis software for immune sequencing data. As for the study in general: The courses of disease that were included comprised relapsing-remitting, secondary progressive and progressive-relapsing multiple sclerosis.

The sample holds a few counts of this clonotype. Antigen unknown. The TCR beta cDNA libraries carried unique molecular identifiers. TCRdb reprocessed the PCR reads with MiXCR, giving one entry per CDR3 protein. Of more than 500,000 distinct CDR3 sequences in the sample, 34% were seen once. Study-level results: F measure clustering grouped samples strongly by preparation batch. A handful of TRBV segments were significantly more frequent in patients than in controls. TRBV5-6, TRBV5-1 and TRBV20-1 were among these segments. A significant reduction in normalized Chao1 diversity was observed in multiple sclerosis patients versus controls.

The V gene's germline CDR1 is SEHNR and CDR2 FQNEAQ (reference sequence). This CDR3 region has 15 residues. Trimming took off 4 bases at V and 2 bases at J, with 14 bases between the two ends. This clonotype was sampled from a girl aged 2 to 17 with multiple sclerosis. Material for sequencing was blood. The chain uses TRBV7-9 and TRBJ1-2; D is unclear. CDR3 sequence: CASSSYSGINYGYTF. CDR3 nucleotides: TGTGCCAGCAGCTCGTATTCCGGGATAAACTATGGCTACACCTTC.